These T cell receptor beta chains were read from a single sample in a study of tumor-infiltrating lymphocytes in localized non-small cell lung cancer. Method: immunoSEQ multiplex PCR; TCRdb's copy keeps in-frame clones and lacks some. The sample lists 13,000 to 15,000 clones, 82% occurring once. Sequenced sample: lung tumor tissue. These receptors were taken from a human donor with non-small cell lung cancer. The CDR3 runs from the conserved cysteine through the conserved F or W. A D gene is named only where the DNA matches it firmly. Clone size is shown for a subset of rows, as once, few, many or a class of expanded clone.

19	TRBV18	NA	TRBJ1-1	once	TGTGCCAGCTCACCCCTAAGCGGTCCGGAGGGACTGCGGAACACTGAAGCTTTCTTT	CASSPLSGPEGLRNTEAFF
15	TRBV13	TRBD2	TRBJ2-7	NA	TGTGCCAGCAGCTTGTCTCTAGCGGGGGGCGGCGAGCAGTACTTC	CASSLSLAGGGEQYF
14	TRBV18	NA	TRBJ2-2	NA	TGTGCCAGCTCCCCAGGGGAAGACACCGGGGAGCTGTTTTTT	CASSPGEDTGELFF
13	TRBV5-1	NA	TRBJ1-1	NA	TGCGCCAGCAGCTTGGGGGGGAACACTGAAGCTTTCTTT	CASSLGGNTEAFF
12	TRBV29-1	NA	TRBJ2-1	NA	TGCAGCGTCCCCCGAGCAGGGCGTGAGCAGTTCTTC	CSVPRAGREQFF
16	TRBV10-1	NA	TRBJ2-7	NA	TGCGCCAGCAGTGATCCCGCCTTAACAGGGTCCTACGAGCAGTACTTC	CASSDPALTGSYEQYF
10	TRBV7-9	NA	TRBJ1-1	NA	TGTGCCGTGGGGGACACTGAAGCTTTCTTT	CAVGDTEAFF
13	TRBV27	TRBD1	TRBJ1-1	few	TGTGCCAGCGTGGACAGGATGAACACTGAAGCTTTCTTT	CASVDRMNTEAFF
13	TRBV29-1	TRBD1	TRBJ1-1	NA	TGCAGCGCAATACAGGGGGCGAACACTGAAGCTTTCTTT	CSAIQGANTEAFF
13	TRBV5-1	NA	TRBJ1-2	NA	TGCGCCAGCAGCTTGGCCGGGTCAGATGGCTACACCTTC	CASSLAGSDGYTF
15	TRBV2	NA	TRBJ2-7	NA	TGTGCCAGCAGTGAAGAGCAACTAGCAACCGACGAGCAGTACTTC	CASSEEQLATDEQYF
17	TRBV5-1	NA	TRBJ1-1	NA	TGCGCCAGCAGCTTGAATATAGGTGCTTTCATGAACACTGAAGCTTTCTTT	CASSLNIGAFMNTEAFF